This entry lists 2 T cell receptor beta chains sequenced from one sample in a study of radiotherapy plus CTLA-4 blockade in lung cancer. Sequenced by immunoSEQ multiplex PCR; TCRdb stores in-frame clones only, minus some. This sample has roughly 59,000 clones, with 72% found just once. The sample in question was peripheral blood, obtained from a patient treated with radiotherapy plus ipilimumab. The source of these receptors is a human donor with non-small cell lung cancer whose response to radiotherapy plus ipilimumab could not be evaluated.

This clone came up a few times. The chain recombines TRBV19 with TRBJ2-7; 7 bases are a match to TRBD2. Germline V CDR1 and CDR2: LNHDA, SQIVND (reference sequence). CDR3 size: 14 residues. V trimming: 4 bases; J trimming: 8 bases; junction bases outside the gene matches: 11. The CDR3 is CASSTLAASGKQYF. CDR3 nucleotide sequence: TGTGCCAGTAGTACTCTAGCGGCCTCGGGGAAGCAGTACTTC.

The chain employs TRBV15 and TRBJ1-6; D is perhaps TRBD1 (6 bases). Between the trimmed V and J ends, which lost 1 base and 8 bases, there was a span of 9 bases. Germline V gene sequence: CDR1 LNHNV, CDR2 YYDKDF (reference sequence). The CDR3 is 14 residues long. The CDR3 coding sequence is TGTGCCACCAGCAGAGGAGGGGGGGATTCACCCCTCCACTTT. This codes for CATSRGGGDSPLHF.